This TCR beta chain appears in the sequencing data of a study of CD8 T cells in ankylosing spondylitis. Study observations and caveats: Reported data indicate significant enrichment of disease-linked clones within matched ankylosing spondylitis synovial fluid. What appeared characteristic of ankylosing spondylitis blood was a TCR beta motif of fewer than ten highly homologous variants.

V lost 0 bases and J 7 bases, leaving 11 bases between the germline ends. Germline V CDR1 and CDR2: SGHRS, YFSETQ. The CDR3 extends over 15 amino acids. Molecular-barcoded quantitative 5'-RACE produced these TCR beta libraries. TCRdb ran MiXCR on the 5' RACE reads and lists one entry per CDR3 protein. The sample contains roughly 700,000 distinct CDR3 sequences, 19% of which appear only once. Turning to this clonotype: The antigen remains undetermined.

The sample was blood, either unsorted or a sorted T cell fraction (not recorded which). This sequence was found in a male donor with ankylosing spondylitis. The chain employs TRBV5-1 and TRBJ1-6; TRBD1 is a possible D gene (5 bases). CDR3 nucleotide sequence: TGCGCCAGCAGCTTGGAATCCGGGGGAAATTCACCCCTCCACTTT. Translated: CASSLESGGNSPLHF.